Sequencing of this T cell receptor (beta chain) was carried out in a study of breast tumors, draining lymph nodes, adjacent tissues. Regarding the study as a whole: Compared with basal-like, luminal-like tumors shared significantly more repertoire with nontumor tissue. Tumor T cell lymph node origin was a supported hypothesis, not proven. Most tumor T cells seemingly derive from lymph node, then expand in tumor. Tumor repertoires ranked between lymph nodes and nontumor tissue in diversity, with V and J gene preferences.

Using its own MiXCR run on the multiplex PCR reads, TCRdb lists one record per CDR3 protein. The table lists over 150,000 distinct CDR3 sequences, 30% to 35% of them singletons. V lost 0 bases to trimming and J lost 5 bases, with 13 bases between them. The CDR3 has 15 residues. Looked up from germline, CDR1 is SEHNR and CDR2 is FQNEAQ (reference sequence). Axillary draining lymph nodes of breast cancer patients supplied the node samples. This clonotype has ten or more counts. Its target is not known. The sample consisted of axillary lymph node tissue. V gene TRBV7-9 combines with J gene TRBJ1-2; the D gene is possibly TRBD1 (6 bases). This TCR came from a female donor with breast cancer. Some clones in this sample may be carry-over from other donors' samples. The CDR3 DNA reads TGTGCCAGCAGCTTAGCCGTGGACAGTTCGTATGGCTACACCTTC. It specifies CASSLAVDSSYGYTF.